The sequence of this T cell receptor beta chain was determined in a study of cytomegalovirus exposure and HLA in healthy donors. Findings and limits, study-wide: Donors belonging to an Asian-associated ancestry cluster reportedly showed fewer N-insertions in productive TCRs than the roughly 670-donor mean, according to what a later analysis found. Researchers left out some V segments, among them TRBV6-2 and TRBV6-3, as indistinguishable.

PCR used 60 Vbeta primers and 13 Jbeta primers. Repertoires were generated with immunoSEQ multiplex PCR, while TCRdb's copy carries only in-frame clones and drops some. The sample yields approximately 41,000 clones, about 85% seen once. This clone was seen a handful of times. Its cognate antigen is unknown. Germline loops: CDR1 ENHRY, CDR2 SYGVKD. Losses at the gene ends were 4 bases for V and 11 bases for J; bases not matched to a gene: 13. The CDR3 spans 15 residues. The TCR sequence derives from a middle-aged man in good health and CMV-seronegative. What was sequenced was PBMCs. The rearrangement joins TRBV10-3 to TRBJ1-1, with 10 nucleotides matching TRBD1. The CDR3, as DNA: TGTGCCATCAGTGGGGGGACAGGGGAGGCGAGAGAGGCTTTCTTT. Its translation is CAISGGTGEAREAFF.